This T cell receptor (beta chain) was recovered during a study of blood T cell repertoires in COVID-19. The repertoire was sequenced with immunoSEQ multiplex PCR; TCRdb's copy has only in-frame clones and lacks some. The sample has approximately 450,000 clones, 80% to 90% seen once; the top ten hold 0.9% to 1.2%. The CDR3 covers 15 residues. CDR1 and CDR2 (germline): LNHDA, SQIVND (reference sequence). The V segment lost 6 bases and the J segment 7 bases; nucleotides outside the gene matches: 8. The chain joins TRBV19 to TRBJ1-4; TRBD1 agrees at 10 bases. The sequenced material came from PBMCs or T cells enriched from blood (not recorded which). The sequence derives from a man aged 25-40 years who had recovered from COVID-19. The CDR3 DNA is TGTGCCAGTAGGGATAGCGGGACAGGGGTTGAAAAACTGTTTTTT. Amino acid sequence: CASRDSGTGVEKLFF.